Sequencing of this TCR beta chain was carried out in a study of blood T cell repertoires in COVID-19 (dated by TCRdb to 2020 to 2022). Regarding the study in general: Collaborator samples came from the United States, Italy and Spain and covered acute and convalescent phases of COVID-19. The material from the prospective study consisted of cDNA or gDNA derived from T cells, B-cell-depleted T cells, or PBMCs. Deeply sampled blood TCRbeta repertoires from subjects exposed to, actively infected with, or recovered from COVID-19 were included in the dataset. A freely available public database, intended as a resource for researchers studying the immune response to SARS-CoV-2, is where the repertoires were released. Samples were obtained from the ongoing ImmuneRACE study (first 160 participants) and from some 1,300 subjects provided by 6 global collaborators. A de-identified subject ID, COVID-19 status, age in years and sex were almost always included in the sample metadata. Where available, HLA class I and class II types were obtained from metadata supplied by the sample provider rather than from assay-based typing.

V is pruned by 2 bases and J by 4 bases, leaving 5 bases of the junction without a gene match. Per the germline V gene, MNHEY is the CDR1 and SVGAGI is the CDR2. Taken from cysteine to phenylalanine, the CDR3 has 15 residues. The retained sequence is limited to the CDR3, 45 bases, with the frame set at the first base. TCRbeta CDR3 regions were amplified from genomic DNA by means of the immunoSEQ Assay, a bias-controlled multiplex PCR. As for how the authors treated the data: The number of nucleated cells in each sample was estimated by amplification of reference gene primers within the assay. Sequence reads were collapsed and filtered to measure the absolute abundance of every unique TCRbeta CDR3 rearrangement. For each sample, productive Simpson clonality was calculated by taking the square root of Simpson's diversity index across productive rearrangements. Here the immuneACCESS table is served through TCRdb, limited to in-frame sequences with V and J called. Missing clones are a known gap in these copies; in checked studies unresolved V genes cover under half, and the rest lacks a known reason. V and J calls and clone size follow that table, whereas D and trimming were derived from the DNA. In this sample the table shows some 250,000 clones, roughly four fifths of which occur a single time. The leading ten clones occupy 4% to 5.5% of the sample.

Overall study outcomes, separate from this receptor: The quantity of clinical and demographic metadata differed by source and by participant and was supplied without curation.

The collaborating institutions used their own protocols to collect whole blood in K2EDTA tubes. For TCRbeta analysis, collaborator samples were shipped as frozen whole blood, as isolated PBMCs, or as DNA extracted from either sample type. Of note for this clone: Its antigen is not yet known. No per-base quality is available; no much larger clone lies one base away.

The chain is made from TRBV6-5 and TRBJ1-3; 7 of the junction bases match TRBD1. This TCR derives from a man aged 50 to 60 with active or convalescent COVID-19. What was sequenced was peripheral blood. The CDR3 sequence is CASSYGPQGGNTIYF. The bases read TGTGCCAGCAGTTACGGACCACAGGGGGGAAACACCATATATTTT.